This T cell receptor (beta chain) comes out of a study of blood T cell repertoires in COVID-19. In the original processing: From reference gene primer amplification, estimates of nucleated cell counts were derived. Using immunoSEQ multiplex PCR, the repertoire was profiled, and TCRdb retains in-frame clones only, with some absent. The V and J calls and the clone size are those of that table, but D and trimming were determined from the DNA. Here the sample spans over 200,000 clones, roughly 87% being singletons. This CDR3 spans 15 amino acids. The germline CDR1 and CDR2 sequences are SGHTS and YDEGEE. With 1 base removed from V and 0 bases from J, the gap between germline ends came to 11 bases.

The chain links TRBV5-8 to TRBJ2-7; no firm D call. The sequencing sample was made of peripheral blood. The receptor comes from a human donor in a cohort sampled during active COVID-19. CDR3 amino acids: CASSLLVYASYEQYF. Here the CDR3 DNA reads TGTGCCAGCAGCTTGCTGGTCTATGCCTCCTACGAGCAGTACTTC.